These T cell receptor beta chains were read from a single sample in a study of blood T cell repertoires in COVID-19. The table came from immunoSEQ multiplex PCR; TCRdb's copy has only in-frame clones and leaves some out. The table records some 200,000 clones, about 88% of them present only once. Sequencing input: peripheral blood. These receptors all stem from a woman in her 40s with acute or convalescent COVID-19. Each CDR3 is given with its conserved first and last residue. Each record gives: D gene, V gene, clone size, J gene, CDR3 protein. A D gene is named only where the DNA matches it firmly. Expanded clones get a size class; other rows say once, few or many, or leave the size out.

D gene: TRBD1; V gene: TRBV19; clone size: NA; J gene: TRBJ1-1; CDR3 protein: CASSSGQGLTMNTEAFF
D gene: NA; V gene: TRBV5-1; clone size: NA; J gene: TRBJ2-5; CDR3 protein: CASSLARIVSRGETQYF
D gene: TRBD1; V gene: TRBV28; clone size: NA; J gene: TRBJ1-4; CDR3 protein: CASSTTGADEKLFF
D gene: TRBD2; V gene: TRBV5-4; clone size: NA; J gene: TRBJ2-1; CDR3 protein: CASSFPGGNEQFF
D gene: NA; V gene: TRBV25-1; clone size: NA; J gene: TRBJ2-5; CDR3 protein: CASEGSEGIGETQYF
D gene: NA; V gene: TRBV13; clone size: once; J gene: TRBJ1-2; CDR3 protein: CASSLGRGNGYTF
D gene: NA; V gene: TRBV2; clone size: NA; J gene: TRBJ2-2; CDR3 protein: CASIGVTGELFF
D gene: NA; V gene: TRBV12-3/TRBV12-4; clone size: NA; J gene: TRBJ2-1; CDR3 protein: CASSFGRGYEQFF
D gene: NA; V gene: TRBV3-1/TRBV3-2; clone size: NA; J gene: TRBJ2-5; CDR3 protein: CASSARGAQETQYF
D gene: TRBD1; V gene: TRBV19; clone size: NA; J gene: TRBJ1-5; CDR3 protein: CASTSSGTGAINQPQHF
D gene: TRBD1; V gene: TRBV12-5; clone size: NA; J gene: TRBJ2-2; CDR3 protein: CASGQGTDTGELFF
D gene: NA; V gene: TRBV10-3; clone size: NA; J gene: TRBJ1-1; CDR3 protein: CAISDENRLNTEAFF
D gene: NA; V gene: TRBV28; clone size: few; J gene: TRBJ1-1; CDR3 protein: CASSLSTVGRQGTEAFF
D gene: NA; V gene: TRBV4-2; clone size: NA; J gene: TRBJ1-3; CDR3 protein: CASSQETAGGNTIYF
D gene: TRBD1; V gene: TRBV19; clone size: NA; J gene: TRBJ1-1; CDR3 protein: CASNRGQGEAFF
D gene: TRBD1; V gene: TRBV27; clone size: NA; J gene: TRBJ1-5; CDR3 protein: CASSSGTGRQPQHF
D gene: NA; V gene: TRBV3-1/TRBV3-2; clone size: NA; J gene: TRBJ2-5; CDR3 protein: CASSQLQETQYF
D gene: TRBD1; V gene: TRBV5-4; clone size: few; J gene: TRBJ1-5; CDR3 protein: CASSMQGAAQPQHF
D gene: NA; V gene: TRBV6-5; clone size: NA; J gene: TRBJ1-2; CDR3 protein: CASMSYGYTF
D gene: NA; V gene: TRBV5-1; clone size: NA; J gene: TRBJ1-2; CDR3 protein: CASSPRRGPMGGYTF
D gene: NA; V gene: TRBV10-3; clone size: NA; J gene: TRBJ2-3; CDR3 protein: CAISEPVSDTQYF
D gene: TRBD2; V gene: TRBV7-6; clone size: NA; J gene: TRBJ2-1; CDR3 protein: CASTPRQRGYHNIFF
D gene: TRBD1; V gene: TRBV27; clone size: many; J gene: TRBJ1-1; CDR3 protein: CASSAQGADTEAFF
D gene: TRBD1; V gene: TRBV7-9; clone size: NA; J gene: TRBJ1-2; CDR3 protein: CASSLAGQGYGYTF
D gene: TRBD2; V gene: TRBV29-1; clone size: NA; J gene: TRBJ2-1; CDR3 protein: CSVDERGVFNEQFF
D gene: TRBD1; V gene: TRBV10-3; clone size: NA; J gene: TRBJ1-3; CDR3 protein: CAISRDRGSGNTIYF
D gene: TRBD1; V gene: TRBV5-1; clone size: NA; J gene: TRBJ1-2; CDR3 protein: CASSLSRDSYGYTF
D gene: NA; V gene: TRBV30; clone size: NA; J gene: TRBJ2-2; CDR3 protein: CAWGGTGELFF
D gene: NA; V gene: TRBV1; clone size: NA; J gene: TRBJ2-3; CDR3 protein: CTSSPVWDRRLHTQYF
D gene: NA; V gene: TRBV7-3; clone size: NA; J gene: TRBJ1-1; CDR3 protein: CASSRRGGRDEAFF
D gene: NA; V gene: TRBV5-1; clone size: NA; J gene: TRBJ2-5; CDR3 protein: CASSLPPTETSTQETQYF
D gene: NA; V gene: TRBV3-1/TRBV3-2; clone size: NA; J gene: TRBJ2-2; CDR3 protein: CASSHYSGRGTGELFF
D gene: TRBD1; V gene: TRBV12-5; clone size: NA; J gene: TRBJ1-5; CDR3 protein: CASVPGTGNQPQHF
D gene: TRBD1; V gene: TRBV7-2; clone size: NA; J gene: TRBJ2-4; CDR3 protein: CASSLRTPQGAANIQYF
D gene: NA; V gene: TRBV5-1; clone size: NA; J gene: TRBJ2-5; CDR3 protein: CASSLDSPYQETQYF
D gene: TRBD1; V gene: TRBV14; clone size: NA; J gene: TRBJ1-2; CDR3 protein: CASSQPRPQGDLPIWSYTF
D gene: TRBD2; V gene: TRBV5-1; clone size: NA; J gene: TRBJ2-5; CDR3 protein: CASSFGTIEETQYF
D gene: NA; V gene: TRBV28; clone size: NA; J gene: TRBJ1-3; CDR3 protein: CASSHGTLNSGNTIYF
D gene: NA; V gene: TRBV7-8; clone size: NA; J gene: TRBJ1-6; CDR3 protein: CASSLARKGNSPLHF
D gene: NA; V gene: TRBV6-1; clone size: few; J gene: TRBJ1-1; CDR3 protein: CASSEVGGNTEAFF
D gene: NA; V gene: TRBV2; clone size: once; J gene: TRBJ1-4; CDR3 protein: CASSGLNIATNEKLFF
D gene: NA; V gene: TRBV2; clone size: NA; J gene: TRBJ1-3; CDR3 protein: CASRSDSSGNTIYF
D gene: TRBD1; V gene: TRBV7-9; clone size: NA; J gene: TRBJ1-1; CDR3 protein: CASSAMGWDRGSETEAFF
D gene: TRBD2; V gene: TRBV4-1; clone size: NA; J gene: TRBJ2-5; CDR3 protein: CASSLGTSGVQETQYF
D gene: TRBD1; V gene: TRBV2; clone size: few; J gene: TRBJ1-2; CDR3 protein: CASNLRQGDGYTF
D gene: NA; V gene: TRBV6-5; clone size: NA; J gene: TRBJ1-2; CDR3 protein: CASSDPTQGNYGYTF
D gene: NA; V gene: TRBV18; clone size: NA; J gene: TRBJ1-1; CDR3 protein: CASSPSYTEAFF
D gene: NA; V gene: TRBV12-3/TRBV12-4; clone size: NA; J gene: TRBJ2-3; CDR3 protein: CASSGIAGAQYF
D gene: NA; V gene: TRBV5-4; clone size: few; J gene: TRBJ1-6; CDR3 protein: CASSLNNLPNSPLHF
D gene: TRBD1; V gene: TRBV14; clone size: NA; J gene: TRBJ1-2; CDR3 protein: CASSQDWGQGAQVDGYTF
D gene: NA; V gene: TRBV4-1; clone size: NA; J gene: TRBJ1-3; CDR3 protein: CASSPSRRPSGNTIYF
D gene: TRBD1; V gene: TRBV10-1; clone size: NA; J gene: TRBJ1-1; CDR3 protein: CASSESLGQGATEAFF
D gene: TRBD1; V gene: TRBV6-1; clone size: NA; J gene: TRBJ1-2; CDR3 protein: CASSRTGLSTF
D gene: NA; V gene: TRBV7-2; clone size: once; J gene: TRBJ1-1; CDR3 protein: CASSPQITENTEAFF